What follows are 25 T cell receptor beta chains derived from one specimen sequenced in a study of blood T cell repertoires in COVID-19. Method: immunoSEQ multiplex PCR; TCRdb's copy keeps in-frame clones and lacks some. The data show about 9,000 clones, under 90% seen once. The sample taken for sequencing was peripheral blood. All receptors come from a human donor in a cohort sampled during active COVID-19.

The chain links TRBV28 to TRBJ1-5, with D hard to call. The germline CDR1 and CDR2 sequences are MDHEN and SYDVKM. Trimming shortened V by 6 bases and J by 7 bases, and 10 bases separated the two germline ends. The CDR3 spans 12 residues. CDR3 loop: CASSYLAQPQHF. Written as DNA, the CDR3 is TGTGCCAGCAGCTACCTAGCCCAGCCCCAGCATTTT. The variable domain in full, completed from reference TRBV28 and TRBJ1-5, reads DVKVTQSSRYLVKRTGEKVFLECVQDMDHENMFWYRQDPGLGLRLIYFSYDVKMKEKGDIPEGYSVSREKKERFSLILESASTNQTSMYLCASSYLAQPQHFGDGTRLSIL.

The chain recombines TRBV10-1 with TRBJ2-2; maybe TRBD2 (6 bases). This CDR3 comprises 14 residues. The V gene's germline CDR1 is WNHNN and CDR2 SYGVQD (reference sequence). The V end was cut by 3 bases, the J end by 6 bases, with 11 bases between. In DNA, the CDR3 is TGCGCCAGCAGTGACAGGTCGGGGGCCGGGGAGCTGTTTTTT. Its protein is CASSDRSGAGELFF.

The J gene is TRBJ2-3, the V gene TRBV12-5; D unresolved. The CDR3 consists of 15 residues. Per the germline V gene, CDR1 is LGHNT and CDR2 is FRNRAP. V was clipped by 4 bases and J by 1 base, with 12 bases between them. CDR3 nucleotide sequence: TGTGCTAGTGGTTACGGGTGGATCCGCACAGATACGCAGTATTTT. Residues: CASGYGWIRTDTQYF.

This clone was observed once. The CDR3 is CASSMTRASVPEAFF. The CDR3 DNA is TGTGCCAGTAGTATGACGAGGGCAAGCGTCCCTGAAGCTTTCTTT. The V gene is TRBV19, the J gene TRBJ1-1, with no clear D. Germline V gene data show CDR1 as LNHDA and CDR2 as SQIVND (reference sequence). This CDR3 has 15 amino acids. V was clipped by 3 bases and J by 6 bases, with 17 bases between them.

This clone appeared once. The chain recombines TRBV7-6 with TRBJ1-6; TRBD1 matches 8 bases. The CDR3 has 15 amino acids. V shed 6 bases and J 5 bases; nucleotides not matched to a gene: 6. Germline CDR1 SGHVS, CDR2 FNYEAQ. This CDR3 reads CASRSQTGDNSPLHF. The CDR3 nucleotides read TGTGCCAGCAGGAGCCAGACAGGGGATAATTCACCCCTCCACTTT.

The V call is TRBV11-3, the J call TRBJ2-3, with 7 positions matching TRBD2. Germline trimming cut 7 bases from V and 4 bases from J; bases unmatched to any gene: 14. The CDR3 sequence is 16 residues long. Per the germline V gene, CDR1 is SGHNT and CDR2 is YENEEA. The CDR3 reads CASTLGGGIDADTQYF. Here the CDR3 DNA reads TGTGCCAGCACCCTTGGGGGGGGGATTGATGCAGATACGCAGTATTTT. Together with reference TRBV11-3 and TRBJ2-3, the CDR3 gives the full variable domain: EAGVVQSPRYKIIEKKQPVAFWCNPISGHNTLYWYLQNLGQGPELLIRYENEEAVDDSQLPKDRFSAERLKGVDSTLKIQPAELGDSAVYLCASTLGGGIDADTQYFGPGTRLTVL.

The DNA for the CDR3 is TGCGCCAGCAGTCCGAGCGGGGGACGACCCACAGATACGCAGTATTTT. Its translation is CASSPSGGRPTDTQYF. V and J are TRBV10-1 and TRBJ2-3; 8 nucleotides agree with TRBD2. CDR3 length: 16 residues. Unmatched junction bases numbered 9, after V lost 5 bases and J lost 2 bases. CDR1 is WNHNN and CDR2 is SYGVQD in the germline V gene (reference sequence).

This chain uses TRBV5-6 with TRBJ1-1, with a possible D match to TRBD1 (6 bases). The germline V gene encodes CDR1 SGHDT and CDR2 YYEEEE. V was shortened by 3 bases and J by 0 bases, with 12 bases between the two germline ends. The CDR3 loop spans 15 amino acids. CDR3 in amino acids: CASSSSRDMNTEAFF. DNA for the CDR3: TGTGCCAGCAGCTCCTCCAGGGACATGAACACTGAAGCTTTCTTT.

This chain links TRBV2 with TRBJ2-7; 7 positions match TRBD1. Germline V gives CDR1 SNHLY, CDR2 FYNNEI. This CDR3 comprises 13 residues. V shed 5 bases, J shed 7 bases, and the junction held 8 bases outside the gene matches. The CDR3 nucleotides are TGTGCCAGCAGTCCGGATAGGGACAGAGAGCAGTACTTC. Amino acids: CASSPDRDREQYF.

This clone appeared a single time. V is TRBV6-5 and J is TRBJ1-6; D uncertain. This CDR3 region has 14 residues. Germline V gives CDR1 MNHEY, CDR2 SVGAGI. V lost 10 bases and J 0 bases, leaving 10 bases between the germline ends. The CDR3 protein is CATAGSSYNSPLHF. In DNA form, the CDR3 reads TGTGCCACGGCGGGGAGCTCCTATAATTCACCCCTCCACTTT.

The V call is TRBV20-1, the J call TRBJ2-1, with 9 bases that match TRBD2. V lost 3 bases, J lost 5 bases, and 8 bases stayed unmatched. Germline lookup yields CDR1 DFQATT and CDR2 SNEGSKA (reference sequence). The CDR3 covers 15 residues. In DNA form, the CDR3 reads TGCAGTGCTAGTTCCGGGACTAGCAGGAACAATGAGCAGTTCTTC. It specifies CSASSGTSRNNEQFF.

Only a few counts were recorded for this clone. The chain links TRBV11-2 to TRBJ2-3; TRBD2 is a possible D gene (6 bases). The V gene's germline CDR1 is SGHAT and CDR2 FQNNGV. CDR3 size: 14 residues. V shed 5 bases and J shed 5 bases, with 14 bases lying between them. The CDR3 coding sequence is TGTGCCAGCAGCCCTATAGCGGAAAGAGATACGCAGTATTTT. This encodes CASSPIAERDTQYF.

The chain links TRBV7-2 to TRBJ2-1, with TRBD2 as a possible D gene (5 bases). Trimming cost V 5 bases and J 7 bases, with 21 bases left between them. CDR3 length: 16 residues. Germline lookup yields CDR1 SGHTA and CDR2 FQGNSA. CDR3 in amino acids: CASSPSRGLALNEQFF. The CDR3 coding sequence is TGTGCCAGCAGCCCTTCCCGCGGGCTAGCCTTAAATGAGCAGTTCTTC.

This chain uses TRBV24-1 with TRBJ2-2; 7 nucleotides align to TRBD2. Looked up from germline, CDR1 is KGHDR and CDR2 is SFDVKD. The CDR3 is 14 amino acids. V trimming: 7 bases; J trimming: 5 bases; junction bases outside the gene matches: 6. CDR3: CATRGTTRTGELFF. DNA for the CDR3: TGTGCCACCAGGGGGACTACCAGGACCGGGGAGCTGTTTTTT.

The V gene is TRBV11-3, the J gene TRBJ2-1, with a weak D call TRBD1 (9 bases). Trimming took 1 base from V and 7 from J, leaving 23 bases between them. The CDR3 sequence is 18 residues long. Germline V gene sequence: CDR1 SGHNT, CDR2 YENEEA. The CDR3 loop reads CASSLASGGTGRLNEQFF. The CDR3 DNA reads as TGTGCCAGCAGCTTAGCATCGGGGGGGACAGGGAGGTTGAATGAGCAGTTCTTC.

V and J are TRBV5-6 and TRBJ1-4; D possibly corresponds to TRBD1 (6 bases). CDR3 size: 14 residues. Trimming removed 5 bases at V and 4 bases at J, with 12 bases between. Germline assignment: CDR1 SGHDT and CDR2 YYEEEE. The CDR3 spells CASSKDRINEKLFF. The CDR3 DNA is TGTGCCAGCAGTAAGGACAGAATTAATGAAAAACTGTTTTTT.

V is TRBV6-2 or TRBV6-3 and J is TRBJ2-2; TRBD2 matches 13 bases. The V gene end was trimmed by 5 bases and the J gene end by 4 bases; junction bases not matched to a gene: 13. The CDR3 is 19 residues long. CDR1 is MNHEY and CDR2 is SVGEGT in the germline V gene. The DNA of the CDR3 is TGTGCCAGCAGTGACCGCAAACTAGCGGGGGGGCCGAGCACCGGGGAGCTGTTTTTT. This gives the protein CASSDRKLAGGPSTGELFF.

The V call is TRBV6-1, the J call TRBJ2-5; 9 bases match TRBD1. There are 17 residues in the CDR3. Germline V CDR1 and CDR2: MNHNS, SASEGT. The J segment lost 1 base and the V segment lost 3 bases, leaving 9 bases of the junction unmatched. The CDR3 coding sequence is TGTGCCAGCAGTGAGGCAGTTACAGGGGGCACCCAAGAGACCCAGTACTTC. The encoded protein is CASSEAVTGGTQETQYF.

The chain recombines TRBV6-2 or TRBV6-3 with TRBJ2-7, with 7 bases that match TRBD1. The CDR3 loop spans 13 amino acids. Germline V gene data show CDR1 as MNHEY and CDR2 as SVGEGT. J lost 5 bases, V lost 5 bases, and 6 bases had no gene match. The CDR3 coding sequence is TGTGCCAGCAGTCTACAGGGGCGGGACGAGCAGTACTTC. This codes for CASSLQGRDEQYF.

This clone has just a few counts. V is TRBV3-1 (or the pseudogene TRBV3-2) and J is TRBJ1-2; a weak D match, TRBD1 (6 bases). Deletions cut 1 base from V and 0 bases from J, with 9 bases between. The CDR3 has 15 amino acids. The germline gives CDR1 LGHDT, CDR2 YNNKEL (reference sequence). Here the CDR3 DNA reads TGTGCCAGCAGCCAAGCCTCAGGGGCTAACTATGGCTACACCTTC. Protein product: CASSQASGANYGYTF.

This clone has just one count. The rearrangement links TRBV6-5 to TRBJ2-5; TRBD2 might be the D (7 bases). The length of the CDR3 is 14 residues. Germline V gene lookup returns CDR1 MNHEY and CDR2 SVGAGI. V was clipped by 10 bases and J by 5 bases, with 20 bases between them. CDR3 bases: TGTGCCACCCTAGGGGGGGCGACAAGGGAGACCCAGTACTTC. Protein sequence: CATLGGATRETQYF.

Comment on this clone: This sample includes further DNA sequences coding for the same CDR3. This chain uses TRBV24-1 with TRBJ1-5, with 7 bases aligning to TRBD1. V dropped 3 bases and J dropped 6; count of bases not matched to a gene: 4. This CDR3 contains 14 residues. The V gene's germline CDR1 is KGHDR and CDR2 SFDVKD. The CDR3 DNA reads as TGTGCCACCAGTGATGCAGGGGGAGGTCAGCCCCAGCATTTT. Translated, it gives CATSDAGGGQPQHF.

Only one count was recorded for this clone. The chain is built from TRBV19 and TRBJ1-1, with 9 bases fitting TRBD1. From germline, CDR1 is LNHDA and CDR2 SQIVND (reference sequence). This CDR3 has 14 amino acids. Trimming removed 9 bases from V and 4 bases from J; junction bases left unmatched: 9. The DNA of the CDR3 is TGTGCCAGCAATACAGGGGGCAAGGGCACTGAAGCTTTCTTT. Its translation is CASNTGGKGTEAFF.

V is TRBV14 and J is TRBJ2-1; 7 nucleotides agree with TRBD1. With V trimmed by 0 bases and J by 2 bases, 4 bases remained unmatched. The CDR3 is made up of 16 amino acids. Germline CDR1 reads SGHDN; CDR2 reads FVKESK. CDR3 protein: CASSQEVQGTYNEQFF. The CDR3 region has the DNA TGTGCCAGCAGCCAAGAGGTACAGGGGACCTACAATGAGCAGTTCTTC.

This sequence joins TRBV11-2 and TRBJ2-5, with 16 bases identical to TRBD2. The germline V gene encodes CDR1 SGHAT and CDR2 FQNNGV. The trim removed 3 bases at V and 6 bases at J, leaving 7 bases unmatched. The CDR3 loop spans 17 amino acids. The CDR3 DNA follows: TGTGCCAGCAGCTTGGGACTAGCGGGGGGGCGTCAAAAGACCCAGTACTTC. Translating it yields CASSLGLAGGRQKTQYF.